This TCR beta chain emerged from a study of graft-versus-host responses after intestinal transplantation. Study details: Each patient got anti-thymocyte globulin induction, then tacrolimus and steroids for three to four years.

Assay used: immunoSEQ multiplex PCR; TCRdb lists only in-frame clones, some missing. The repertoire holds more than 12,000 clones, with about 93% as singletons. On this clone: As yet, its antigen is unknown.

The CDR3 totals 14 residues. V lost 5 bases, J lost 2 bases, and 13 bases lay in between. Germline V gene data show CDR1 as SEHNR and CDR2 as FQNEAQ (reference sequence). Findings and limits, study-wide: The marrow of recipients harbored GvH clones, and ileum or blood showed some of them first. High graft-versus-host to host-versus-graft clonal ratios were found in allografts of patients who had graft-donor T cell macrochimerism. Levels of circulating GvH clones at their peak were associated with early post-transplant HvG declines.

The sample was PBMCs, taken 9 days after transplant. This receptor was obtained from a human patient who received an intestinal transplant, so some T cells may come from the graft donor. The rearrangement uses TRBV7-9 and TRBJ2-7; perhaps TRBD2 as D (6 bases). The CDR3 DNA follows: TGTGCCAGCAGCCGCCCGGGGGTCCCCTACGAGCAGTACTTC. Protein product: CASSRPGVPYEQYF.